One sample yielded the 15 T cell receptor beta chains listed below, sequenced in a study of PD-1 blockade in classical Hodgkin lymphoma. Profiling relied on immunoSEQ multiplex PCR, and the TCRdb table lists in-frame clones only, not all of them. Among 80,000 to 100,000 clones listed, 85% to 95% were seen once. Sample time point: cycle 4 day 1 (C4D1), after 6 weeks of nivolumab. With no exception, relapse followed autologous stem cell transplantation in all patients, and brentuximab vedotin exposure varied. The starting material was peripheral blood mononuclear cells (PBMCs), obtained before the fourth cycle of nivolumab. The receptors here all came from a human donor with classical Hodgkin lymphoma.

J is TRBJ1-2 and V is TRBV27; TRBD1 aligns across 7 bases. CDR1 is MNHEY, CDR2 SMNVEV, per germline (reference sequence). CDR3 length: 14 residues. The ends lost 8 bases at V and 5 bases at J; junction bases unmatched: 11. CDR3 amino acids: CASRDRDLGYGYTF. DNA of the CDR3: TGTGCCAGCCGTGACAGGGACCTCGGGTATGGCTACACCTTC.

The chain uses TRBV5-1 and TRBJ2-1, with 14 positions matching TRBD2. CDR1 is SGHRS and CDR2 is YFSETQ in the germline V gene. The CDR3 extends over 16 amino acids. V trimming: 4 bases; J trimming: 7 bases; junction bases outside the gene matches: 7. CDR3 DNA: TGCGCCAGCAGCCCCGGGACTAGCGGGAGCTCGAATGAGCAGTTCTTC. Its translation is CASSPGTSGSSNEQFF.

CDR3 in DNA: TGTGCCATCACGGGAGGCGATCTTAAATCCGGGGAGCTGTTTTTT. This encodes CAITGGDLKSGELFF. The chain couples TRBV10-3 to TRBJ2-2, with 7 bases that match TRBD2. The trim removed 7 bases at V and 6 bases at J, leaving 11 bases unmatched. Germline CDR1 reads ENHRY; CDR2 reads SYGVKD. The CDR3 covers 15 residues.

This chain links TRBV29-1 with TRBJ1-1; D gene ambiguous. V was trimmed by 5 bases and J by 1 base, leaving 5 bases between them. This CDR3 has 11 residues. Germline V gene data show CDR1 as SQVTM and CDR2 as ANQGSEA. The CDR3 DNA is TGCAGCGTTTTAGGGAACACTGAAGCTTTCTTT. This sequence encodes CSVLGNTEAFF. Variable domain in full (rest from reference TRBV29-1 and TRBJ1-1): SAVISQKPSRDICQRGTSLTIQCQVDSQVTMMFWYRQQPGQSLTLIATANQGSEATYESGFVIDKFPISRPNLTFSTLTVSNMSPEDSSIYLCSVLGNTEAFFGQGTRLTVV.

The genes are TRBV5-6 and TRBJ2-2; D might be TRBD2 (5 bases). Germline V gives CDR1 SGHDT, CDR2 YYEEEE. V was cut by 1 base and J by 6 bases, with 10 bases left in between. This CDR3 has 14 residues. The CDR3 sequence: CASSLFSVAGELFF. CDR3 nucleotides: TGTGCCAGCAGCTTGTTTAGCGTCGCCGGGGAGCTGTTTTTT.

V is TRBV10-3 and J is TRBJ2-5; 13 bases fit TRBD2. Germline CDR1 is ENHRY and CDR2 is SYGVKD. V lost 4 bases and J lost 8; bases outside the gene matches: 13. This CDR3 is built from 17 residues. CDR3 DNA: TGTGCCATCAGTGCCGAACTAGCGGGAGGGCCGGATGGTACCCAGTACTTC. This gives the protein CAISAELAGGPDGTQYF.

The V call is TRBV30, the J call TRBJ2-7; 9 positions match TRBD2. This CDR3 has 14 residues. V shed 3 bases, J shed 4 bases, and the junction held 7 bases outside the gene matches. Germline V gene sequence: CDR1 GTSNPN, CDR2 SVGIG (reference sequence). The CDR3 loop reads CAWRGLAGPYEQYF. The CDR3 nucleotides read TGTGCCTGGAGAGGGCTAGCGGGACCTTACGAGCAGTACTTC.

The V gene is TRBV5-4, the J gene TRBJ2-6; D is unresolved. Trimming left V 0 bases short and J 0 bases short, with 4 bases between. The length of the CDR3 is 15 residues. Germline CDR1 reads SGHNT; CDR2 reads YYREEE (reference sequence). The CDR3 protein is CASSLGHSGANVLTF. The DNA of the CDR3 is TGTGCCAGCAGCTTGGGGCACTCTGGGGCCAACGTCCTGACTTTC.

V usage is TRBV27 and J usage is TRBJ2-7; tentative D call: TRBD1 (6 bases). This CDR3 has 14 residues. In germline, CDR1 is MNHEY, CDR2 SMNVEV (reference sequence). Deletions cut 3 bases from V and 0 bases from J, with 9 bases between. Here the CDR3 reads CASSLDSNSYEQYF. The CDR3 DNA follows: TGTGCCAGCAGTTTGGACAGCAACTCCTACGAGCAGTACTTC.

There are a few counts of this clone. The rearrangement uses TRBV18 and TRBJ2-1; TRBD2 aligns across 7 bases. Germline V gene sequence: CDR1 KGHSH, CDR2 LQKENI. The CDR3 covers 15 residues. The V gene end was trimmed by 5 bases and the J gene end by 2 bases; junction bases not matched to a gene: 6. Here the CDR3 DNA reads TGTGCCAGCTCAACGGGAAGCGGGACCTACAATGAGCAGTTCTTC. Translation: CASSTGSGTYNEQFF.

This chain links TRBV10-2 with TRBJ2-7; 7 nucleotides agree with TRBD1. The germline V gene has CDR1 WSHSY and CDR2 SAAADI. With 4 bases clipped from V and 6 bases from J, the junction kept 12 bases outside the gene matches. This CDR3 is built from 15 residues. The CDR3 sequence is CASSGPLDRDSEQYF. The CDR3, as DNA: TGCGCCAGCAGTGGGCCATTAGACAGGGACAGCGAGCAGTACTTC.

The sample holds one count of this clone. The genes are TRBV6-6 and TRBJ1-1, with D possibly being TRBD1 (6 bases). The CDR3 extends over 14 amino acids. The germline V gene encodes CDR1 MNHNY and CDR2 SVGAGI (reference sequence). V lost 11 bases and J 4 bases, leaving 20 bases between the germline ends. The CDR3: CAHRTGQVGTEAFF. For the CDR3, the DNA is TGTGCCCATCGAACAGGGCAAGTTGGCACTGAAGCTTTCTTT.

V usage is TRBV9 and J usage is TRBJ1-3, with D possibly TRBD1 on 6 matching bases. Trimming pared 2 bases from V and 4 bases from J, leaving 25 bases between. This CDR3 is 19 amino acids long. CDR1 is SGDLS and CDR2 is YYNGEE in the germline V gene. The CDR3 DNA reads as TGTGCCAGCAGCGTTGACCTGACAGGCAGGCGAGGGTCCGGAAACACCATATATTTT. This encodes CASSVDLTGRRGSGNTIYF.

The CDR3 bases are TGTGCCACGCAAAAGGGAGACAGGGCGGGCAACGAGCAGTACTTC. This encodes CATQKGDRAGNEQYF. The genes are TRBV6-1 and TRBJ2-7, with TRBD1 identical over 7 bases. There are 15 residues in the CDR3. CDR1 MNHNS and CDR2 SASEGT come from the germline V gene. Losses at the gene ends were 10 bases for V and 5 bases for J; bases not matched to a gene: 17.

The chain uses TRBV7-2 and TRBJ1-5; maybe TRBD1 (6 bases). Germline CDR1 reads SGHTA; CDR2 reads FQGNSA. This CDR3 has 16 amino acids. Trimming shortened V by 1 base and J by 7 bases, and 17 bases separated the two germline ends. In nucleotides, the CDR3 is TGTGCCAGCAGCTTAGTTCCTTTGGGGGGCGGGCAGCCCCAGCATTTT. This codes for CASSLVPLGGGQPQHF.